These 13 T cell receptor beta chains came from one sample sequenced in a study of blood T cell repertoires in COVID-19 (dated by TCRdb to the early 2020s). The receptor library was made with the immunoSEQ multiplex PCR assay. The table comes from immuneACCESS by way of TCRdb, which keeps in-frame sequences with V and J called. Part of the clones is missing from these tables; in studies checked, under half for an unresolved V gene and the rest for unknown reasons. The sample table shows 200,000 to 250,000 clones, and approximately 83% are seen once. Around 4.6% of the sample comes from the top ten. Sequencing was performed on PBMCs or T cells enriched from blood (not recorded which). The receptors come from a woman between 45 and 65 years old who had been exposed to COVID-19.

The sample holds a few counts of this clone. This chain links TRBV21-1 with TRBJ1-1; TRBD1 is the table's D call, not checked against the DNA. TRBV21-1 is a pseudogene segment. This CDR3 spans 16 amino acids. The CDR3 DNA sequence: TGTGCCAGCAGAGATCGGGACAGGGTACTTCGCACTGAAGCTTTCTTT. Encoded protein: CASRDRDRVLRTEAFF.

The rearrangement links TRBV10-1 to TRBJ2-3; D ambiguous. Germline lookup yields CDR1 WNHNN and CDR2 SYGVQD (reference sequence). This CDR3 has 13 amino acids. V was trimmed by 10 bases and J by 2 bases, leaving 13 bases between them. The CDR3 sequence is CATPGPTTDTQYF. For the CDR3, the DNA is TGCGCCACCCCAGGCCCGACCACAGATACGCAGTATTTT.

This chain connects TRBV6-1 to TRBJ1-1; D not resolved. Looked up from germline, CDR1 is MNHNS and CDR2 is SASEGT. Trimming took off 1 base at V and 1 base at J, with 10 bases between the two ends. There are 15 residues in the CDR3. Here the CDR3 DNA reads TGTGCCAGCAGTGAAGATGTCTCCCCGAACACTGAAGCTTTCTTT. Amino acids: CASSEDVSPNTEAFF.

This chain uses TRBV6-5 with TRBJ1-4, with TRBD1 as a possible D gene (5 bases). Germline V gene lookup returns CDR1 MNHEY and CDR2 SVGAGI. Trimming stripped 0 bases from V and 6 bases from J, with 8 bases between. The CDR3 is made up of 14 amino acids. The DNA of the CDR3 is TGTGCCAGCAGTTACTCAGCGACAGATGAAAAACTGTTTTTT. Translated, it gives CASSYSATDEKLFF.

This clone was seen only a few times. The genes are TRBV18 and TRBJ2-5; the D is unclear. Germline-derived CDR1 and CDR2 are KGHSH and LQKENI. The V end lost 2 bases, the J end lost 0 bases, and 4 bases lay between the germline ends. This CDR3 is built from 13 residues. The CDR3 loop reads CASSPGHQETQYF. CDR3 in DNA: TGTGCCAGCTCACCAGGGCACCAAGAGACCCAGTACTTC.

This clone was seen only once. This chain connects TRBV18 to TRBJ2-3; TRBD1 agrees at 8 bases. J gave up 3 bases and V 4 bases, and 6 bases lay outside the gene matches. Per the germline V gene, CDR1 is KGHSH and CDR2 is LQKENI. This CDR3 comprises 15 residues. In DNA, the CDR3 is TGTGCCAGCTCACGCGGGGACAGGATGACAGATACGCAGTATTTT. This translates into CASSRGDRMTDTQYF.

CDR3 DNA sequence: TGTGCCAGCTCACGACAGGGGCCCCCCTACAATGAGCAGTTCTTC. Its protein is CASSRQGPPYNEQFF. The rearrangement joins TRBV18 to TRBJ2-1, with 8 bases aligning to TRBD1. CDR1 and CDR2 (germline): KGHSH, LQKENI. V lost 4 bases and J lost 2; bases outside the gene matches: 4. The CDR3 runs to 15 residues. Looking up the rest from reference TRBV18 and TRBJ2-1 gives the full variable domain: NAGVMQNPRHLVRRRGQEARLRCSPMKGHSHVYWYRQLPEEGLKFMVYLQKENIIDESGMPKERFSAEFPKEGPSILRIQQVVRGDSAAYFCASSRQGPPYNEQFFGPGTRLTVL.

This chain links TRBV5-4 with TRBJ1-1; 8 nucleotides line up with TRBD1. The CDR3 is 15 residues long. Trimming cost V 2 bases and J 4 bases; bases outside gene matches: 7. Per germline, CDR1 SGHNT and CDR2 YYREEE (reference sequence). The CDR3 nucleotides are TGTGCCAGCAGCTTTGACTCAGGGGGCCGCACTGAAGCTTTCTTT. Amino acid sequence: CASSFDSGGRTEAFF.

The chain combines TRBV20-1 with TRBJ2-5; weak D call: TRBD2 (6 bases). The germline gives CDR1 DFQATT, CDR2 SNEGSKA (reference sequence). CDR3 size: 13 residues. The V and J ends lost 3 bases and 2 bases respectively, with 10 bases between them. CDR3 in DNA: TGCAGTGCTAGTCGGGGACTTCAAGAGACCCAGTACTTC. This sequence encodes CSASRGLQETQYF.

J is TRBJ1-3 and V is TRBV2; D is undetermined. This CDR3 has 15 amino acids. Per the germline V gene, CDR1 is SNHLY and CDR2 is FYNNEI. Trimming stripped 0 bases from V and 6 bases from J, with 12 bases between. Here the CDR3 DNA reads TGTGCCAGCAGTGAAGCAGGAGGACTCGAAAACACCATATATTTT. It encodes CASSEAGGLENTIYF.

CDR3 sequence: CASSIATGGYTF. In DNA form, the CDR3 reads TGTGCCAGCAGTATCGCCACGGGTGGCTACACCTTC. The V gene is TRBV6-1, the J gene TRBJ1-2, with D hard to call. Germline V gene data show CDR1 as MNHNS and CDR2 as SASEGT. V lost 5 bases to trimming and J lost 7 bases, with 11 bases between them. This CDR3 spans 12 amino acids.

This chain links TRBV9 with TRBJ2-4; D is unresolved. The V end lost 4 bases, the J end lost 1 base, and 15 bases lay between the germline ends. The CDR3 runs to 16 residues. Per germline, CDR1 SGDLS and CDR2 YYNGEE. CDR3 coding DNA: TGTGCCAGCAGCCCCTTAGGAGTCGGGGCCAAAAACATTCAGTACTTC. This sequence encodes CASSPLGVGAKNIQYF.

The chain combines TRBV2 with TRBJ2-1, with TRBD2 matching 8 bases. CDR3 size: 16 residues. CDR1 is SNHLY, CDR2 FYNNEI, per germline. V lost 2 bases, J lost 0 bases, and 3 bases stayed unmatched. The CDR3 loop reads CASSERRGGSYNEQFF. The DNA of the CDR3 is TGTGCCAGCAGTGAACGTCGGGGGGGCTCCTACAATGAGCAGTTCTTC.